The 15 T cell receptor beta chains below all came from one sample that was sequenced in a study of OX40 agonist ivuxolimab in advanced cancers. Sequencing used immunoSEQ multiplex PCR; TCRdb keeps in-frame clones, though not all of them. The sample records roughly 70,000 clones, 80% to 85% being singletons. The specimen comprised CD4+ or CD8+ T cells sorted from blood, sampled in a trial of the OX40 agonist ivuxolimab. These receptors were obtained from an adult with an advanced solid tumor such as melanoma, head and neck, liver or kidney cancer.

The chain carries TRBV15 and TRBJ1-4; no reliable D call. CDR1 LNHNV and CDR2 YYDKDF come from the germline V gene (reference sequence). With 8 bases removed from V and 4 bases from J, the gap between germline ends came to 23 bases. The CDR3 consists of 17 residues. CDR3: CATSLPPEAFFNEKLFF. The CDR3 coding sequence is TGTGCCACCTCTCTCCCTCCCGAGGCGTTTTTTAATGAAAAACTGTTTTTT. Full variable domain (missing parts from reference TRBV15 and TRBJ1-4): DAMVIQNPRYQVTQFGKPVTLSCSQTLNHNVMYWYQQKSSQAPKLLFHYYDKDFNNEADTPDNFQSRRPNTSFCFLDIRSPGLGDTAMYLCATSLPPEAFFNEKLFFGSGTQLSVL.

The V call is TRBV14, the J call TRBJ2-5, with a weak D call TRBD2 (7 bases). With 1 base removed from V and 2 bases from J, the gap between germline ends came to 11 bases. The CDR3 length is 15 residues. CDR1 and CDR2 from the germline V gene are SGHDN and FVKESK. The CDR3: CASSQVRGAQETQYF. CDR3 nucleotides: TGTGCCAGCAGCCAAGTACGGGGGGCTCAAGAGACCCAGTACTTC.

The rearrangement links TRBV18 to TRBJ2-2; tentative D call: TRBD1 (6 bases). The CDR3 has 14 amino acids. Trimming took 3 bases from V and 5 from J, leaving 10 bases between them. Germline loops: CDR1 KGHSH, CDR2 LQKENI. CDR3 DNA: TGTGCCAGCTCACCTGGGGGCGCGACCGGGGAGCTGTTTTTT. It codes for CASSPGGATGELFF.

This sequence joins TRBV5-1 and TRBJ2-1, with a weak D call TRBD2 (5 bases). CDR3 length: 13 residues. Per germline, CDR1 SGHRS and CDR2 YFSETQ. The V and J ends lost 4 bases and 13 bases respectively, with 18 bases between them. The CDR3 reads CASSQVPRGRQFF. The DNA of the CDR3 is TGCGCCAGCAGCCAGGTTCCGAGAGGGCGTCAGTTCTTC.

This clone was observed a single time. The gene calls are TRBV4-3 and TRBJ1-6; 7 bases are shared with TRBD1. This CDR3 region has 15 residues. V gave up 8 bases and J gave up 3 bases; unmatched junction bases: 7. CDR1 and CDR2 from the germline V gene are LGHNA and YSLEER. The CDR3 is CASSEGAVYNSPLHF. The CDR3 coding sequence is TGCGCCAGCTCCGAGGGGGCCGTCTATAATTCACCCCTCCACTTT.

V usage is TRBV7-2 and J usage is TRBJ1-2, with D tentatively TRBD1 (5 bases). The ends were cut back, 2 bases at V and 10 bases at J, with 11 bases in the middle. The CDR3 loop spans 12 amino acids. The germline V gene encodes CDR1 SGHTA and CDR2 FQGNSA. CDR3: CASSLQGPPYTF. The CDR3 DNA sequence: TGTGCCAGCAGCTTACAGGGCCCGCCCTACACCTTC. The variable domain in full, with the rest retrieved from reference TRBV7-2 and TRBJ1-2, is GAGVSQSPSNKVTEKGKDVELRCDPISGHTALYWYRQSLGQGLEFLIYFQGNSAPDKSGLPSDRFSAERTGGSVSTLTIQRTQQEDSAVYLCASSLQGPPYTFGSGTRLTVV.

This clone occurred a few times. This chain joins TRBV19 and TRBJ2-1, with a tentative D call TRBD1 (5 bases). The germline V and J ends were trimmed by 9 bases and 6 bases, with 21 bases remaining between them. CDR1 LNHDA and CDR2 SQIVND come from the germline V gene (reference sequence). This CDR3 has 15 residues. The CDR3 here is CASQLVARASNEQFF. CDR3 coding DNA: TGTGCCAGCCAGCTAGTTGCCAGGGCAAGCAATGAGCAGTTCTTC.

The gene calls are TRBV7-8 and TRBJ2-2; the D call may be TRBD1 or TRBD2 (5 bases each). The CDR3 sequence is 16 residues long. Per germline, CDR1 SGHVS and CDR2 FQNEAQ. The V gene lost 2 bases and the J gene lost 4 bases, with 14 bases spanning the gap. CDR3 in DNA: TGTGCCAGCAGCTTAATTACGAGGGGTTCCACCGGGGAGCTGTTTTTT. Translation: CASSLITRGSTGELFF. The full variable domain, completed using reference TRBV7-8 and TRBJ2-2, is GAGVSQSPRYKVAKRGQDVALRCDPISGHVSLFWYQQALGQGPEFLTYFQNEAQLDKSGLPSDRFFAERPEGSVSTLKIQRTQQEDSAVYLCASSLITRGSTGELFFGEGSRLTVL.

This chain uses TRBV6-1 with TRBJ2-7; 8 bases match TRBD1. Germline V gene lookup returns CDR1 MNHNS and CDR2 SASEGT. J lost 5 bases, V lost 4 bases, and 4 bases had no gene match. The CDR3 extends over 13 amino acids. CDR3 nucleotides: TGTGCCAGCAGTGGAGACAGGGGCCACGAGCAGTACTTC. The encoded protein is CASSGDRGHEQYF.

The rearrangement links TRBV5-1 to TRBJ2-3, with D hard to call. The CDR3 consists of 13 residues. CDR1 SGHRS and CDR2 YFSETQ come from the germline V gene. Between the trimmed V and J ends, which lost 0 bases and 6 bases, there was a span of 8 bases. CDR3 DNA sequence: TGCGCCAGCAGCTTGGGACTCGGCGATACGCAGTATTTT. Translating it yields CASSLGLGDTQYF.

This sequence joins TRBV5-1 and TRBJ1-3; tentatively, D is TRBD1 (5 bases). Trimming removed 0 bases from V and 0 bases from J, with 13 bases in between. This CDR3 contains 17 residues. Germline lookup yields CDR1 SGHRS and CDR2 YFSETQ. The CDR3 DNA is TGCGCCAGCAGCTTGGCCGGTGGGGACTACTCTGGAAACACCATATATTTT. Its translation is CASSLAGGDYSGNTIYF.

The CDR3 loop reads CASSYSSVTSEQYF. The CDR3 DNA reads TGTGCCAGCAGTTACTCGAGTGTGACTTCCGAGCAGTACTTC. This rearrangement joins TRBV6-6 to TRBJ2-7; the D is unclear. Trimming stripped 0 bases from V and 6 bases from J, with 12 bases between. Germline CDR1 is MNHNY and CDR2 is SVGAGI (reference sequence). The CDR3 length is 14 residues.

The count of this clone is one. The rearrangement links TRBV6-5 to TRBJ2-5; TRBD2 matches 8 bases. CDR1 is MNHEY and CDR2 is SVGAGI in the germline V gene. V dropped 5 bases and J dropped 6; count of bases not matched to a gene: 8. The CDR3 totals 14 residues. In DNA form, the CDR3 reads TGTGCCAGCAGTCCGCCGACTAGCGTGAAGACCCAGTACTTC. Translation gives CASSPPTSVKTQYF.

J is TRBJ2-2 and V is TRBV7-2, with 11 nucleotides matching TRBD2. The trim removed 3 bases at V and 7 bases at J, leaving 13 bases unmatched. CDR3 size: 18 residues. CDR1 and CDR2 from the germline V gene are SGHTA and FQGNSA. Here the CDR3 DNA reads TGTGCCAGCAGCTTCCTCCCCCTAGCGGGAGGCGGGTTCGGGGAGCTGTTTTTT. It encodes CASSFLPLAGGGFGELFF.

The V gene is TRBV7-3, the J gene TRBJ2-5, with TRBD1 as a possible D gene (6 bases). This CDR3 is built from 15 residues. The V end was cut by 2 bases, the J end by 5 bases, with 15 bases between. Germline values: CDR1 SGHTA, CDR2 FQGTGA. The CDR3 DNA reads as TGTGCCAGCAGCTTAGGGGGCTTTGGGCAGGAGACCCAGTACTTC. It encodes CASSLGGFGQETQYF.